This TCR beta chain was observed in a study of cytomegalovirus exposure and HLA in healthy donors. The study, taken as a whole, reports: Immune exposure information comprised only CMV serostatus. In a later analysis, CMV-associated beta chains were mostly HLA-associated, it appeared. In an earlier analysis, productive rearrangement rates for most beta V segments clustered near 87% or 30%.

To note about this clone: The target antigen is unknown.

The V end was cut by 0 bases, the J end by 9 bases, with 8 bases between. Germline CDR1 reads MGHRA; CDR2 reads YSYEKL. This CDR3 is built from 12 residues. It was with 60 Vbeta and 13 Jbeta primers that the PCR ran. Assay used: immunoSEQ multiplex PCR; TCRdb lists only in-frame clones, some missing. This table has 90,000 to 110,000 clones, approximately 86% appearing once. The chain links TRBV4-1 to TRBJ2-5, with a possible D match to TRBD1 (6 bases). This TCR came from a man aged 18 to 35 in good health and CMV-seronegative. Sequencing was performed on PBMCs. The CDR3 DNA sequence: TGCGCCAGCAGCCAAGATGAGGGGGCCCAGTACTTC. Its translation: CASSQDEGAQYF.